This entry lists 25 T cell receptor beta chains sequenced from one sample in a study of blood T cell repertoires in COVID-19. Using immunoSEQ multiplex PCR, the repertoire was profiled, and TCRdb retains in-frame clones only, with some absent. This sample has 200,000 to 250,000 clones, with about 87% found just once. Sequencing was performed on PBMCs or T cells enriched from blood (not recorded which). The receptors shown here come from a woman aged 25 to 39 who had been exposed to COVID-19.

The genes are TRBV6-5 and TRBJ1-4, with D unclear. V was pared by 6 bases and J by 5 bases, with 13 bases between. This CDR3 comprises 14 residues. The germline V gene encodes CDR1 MNHEY and CDR2 SVGAGI. The CDR3 coding sequence is TGTGCCAGCAGACCCACAGAAAGCAATGAAAAACTGTTTTTT. Amino acids: CASRPTESNEKLFF.

This clone was seen a single time. The chain employs TRBV9 and TRBJ2-2; 7 bases line up with TRBD1. Looked up from germline, CDR1 is SGDLS and CDR2 is YYNGEE. Germline trimming cut 0 bases from V and 0 bases from J; bases unmatched to any gene: 5. The CDR3 is 17 residues long. CDR3 nucleotides: TGTGCCAGCAGCGTAGGTTTGGGACAGTCGAACACCGGGGAGCTGTTTTTT. Residues: CASSVGLGQSNTGELFF.

This chain connects TRBV5-4 to TRBJ1-1; 7 bases match TRBD1. In germline, CDR1 is SGHNT, CDR2 YYREEE (reference sequence). This CDR3 has 12 residues. Trimming cost V 8 bases and J 1 base; bases outside gene matches: 2. The CDR3: CASRTGNTEAFF. CDR3 nucleotide sequence: TGTGCCAGTCGGACAGGGAACACTGAAGCTTTCTTT. Complete variable domain (other parts from reference TRBV5-4 and TRBJ1-1): ETGVTQSPTHLIKTRGQQVTLRCSSQSGHNTVSWYQQALGQGPQFIFQYYREEENGRGNFPPRFSGLQFPNYSSELNVNALELDDSALYLCASRTGNTEAFFGQGTRLTVV.

V is TRBV19 and J is TRBJ1-2, with D tentatively TRBD1 (5 bases). CDR3 length: 16 amino acids. Germline CDR1 reads LNHDA; CDR2 reads SQIVND (reference sequence). V lost 3 bases, J lost 4 bases, and 18 bases lay in between. The CDR3 spells CASSMGWGLGTYGYTF. The CDR3 coding sequence is TGTGCCAGTAGTATGGGCTGGGGACTGGGCACCTATGGCTACACCTTC. Based on the CDR3 plus reference TRBV19 and TRBJ1-2, the full variable domain is DGGITQSPKYLFRKEGQNVTLSCEQNLNHDAMYWYRQDPGQGLRLIYYSQIVNDFQKGDIAEGYSVSREKKESFPLTVTSAQKNPTAFYLCASSMGWGLGTYGYTFGSGTRLTVV.

This clone has only one observation. The V call is TRBV10-2, the J call TRBJ2-7; D possibly corresponds to TRBD2 (7 bases). The germline gives CDR1 WSHSY, CDR2 SAAADI. Trimming took off 2 bases at V and 6 bases at J, with 11 bases between the two ends. The CDR3 totals 13 residues. In DNA form, the CDR3 reads TGCGCCAGCAGTGAGATAGGGGGGGTCGAGCAGTACTTC. Its translation: CASSEIGGVEQYF.

This clone was seen ten or more times. V gene TRBV6-1 combines with J gene TRBJ1-3; D may be TRBD1 (6 bases). Trimming left V 2 bases short and J 4 bases short, with 12 bases between. The CDR3 totals 15 residues. The germline V gene has CDR1 MNHNS and CDR2 SASEGT. The CDR3 nucleotides are TGTGCCAGCAGTGAAAGGGGGGGCTTCGGAAACACCATATATTTT. It translates to CASSERGGFGNTIYF.

The chain uses TRBV2 and TRBJ2-5; D is uncertain. The CDR3 is 14 amino acids. The V end lost 10 bases, the J end lost 4 bases, and 19 bases lay between the germline ends. The V gene's germline CDR1 is SNHLY and CDR2 FYNNEI. The CDR3 DNA is TGTGCCACGTCCAGTAGGAGCGTTATAGAGACCCAGTACTTC. Encoded protein: CATSSRSVIETQYF.

The chain links TRBV9 to TRBJ2-7; D may be TRBD1 (5 bases). Looked up from germline, CDR1 is SGDLS and CDR2 is YYNGEE. The CDR3 runs to 13 residues. The germline V and J ends were trimmed by 4 bases and 1 base, with 9 bases remaining between them. The CDR3 nucleotides read TGTGCCAGCAGCCCAGGGTGGTCCTACGAGCAGTACTTC. Protein product: CASSPGWSYEQYF. The full variable domain, in which reference TRBV9 and TRBJ2-7 provide the parts outside the CDR3, is DSGVTQTPKHLITATGQRVTLRCSPRSGDLSVYWYQQSLDQGLQFLIQYYNGEERAKGNILERFSAQQFPDLHSELNLSSLELGDSALYFCASSPGWSYEQYFGPGTRLTVT.

This chain uses TRBV5-1 with TRBJ2-1; TRBD2 might be the D (5 bases). This CDR3 has 15 amino acids. In germline, CDR1 is SGHRS, CDR2 YFSETQ. With 0 bases removed from V and 4 bases from J, the gap between germline ends came to 11 bases. The CDR3 here is CASSLDGERYNEQFF. The DNA of the CDR3 is TGCGCCAGCAGCTTGGATGGGGAGAGGTACAATGAGCAGTTCTTC.

The chain has TRBV2 and TRBJ1-4; D is perhaps TRBD1 (5 bases). CDR3 size: 14 residues. Germline V gives CDR1 SNHLY, CDR2 FYNNEI. V was pared by 4 bases and J by 8 bases, with 14 bases between. The CDR3 region is CASSVEGMREKLFF. The DNA for the CDR3 is TGTGCCAGCAGTGTGGAGGGGATGAGGGAAAAACTGTTTTTT.

The gene calls are TRBV28 and TRBJ1-3; a weak D match, TRBD1 (5 bases). Trimming took off 2 bases at V and 4 bases at J, with 12 bases between the two ends. Germline-derived CDR1 and CDR2 are MDHEN and SYDVKM. This CDR3 contains 15 residues. The CDR3 loop reads CASSLGRGIGNTIYF. The CDR3, as DNA: TGTGCCAGCAGTTTAGGGAGGGGTATCGGAAACACCATATATTTT.

A note on this clone: The same CDR3 can be traced to other DNA sequences in this sample. The chain carries TRBV4-1 and TRBJ1-2, with D unresolved. V was pared by 0 bases and J by 4 bases, with 6 bases between. Germline-derived CDR1 and CDR2 are MGHRA and YSYEKL. The CDR3 runs 13 residues. DNA of the CDR3: TGCGCCAGCAGCCAAGAAGGAGGCTATGGCTACACCTTC. Protein: CASSQEGGYGYTF.

This chain joins TRBV12-3 or TRBV12-4 and TRBJ1-2; D is unresolved. Trimming took 6 bases from V and 5 from J, leaving 13 bases between them. The CDR3 spans 13 residues. CDR3 loop: CASSRAVWYGYTF. The CDR3 nucleotides read TGTGCCAGCAGCCGAGCGGTCTGGTATGGCTACACCTTC.

The chain employs TRBV5-1 and TRBJ2-7; TRBD2 agrees at 16 bases. The CDR3 is made up of 16 amino acids. J lost 2 bases, V lost 4 bases, and 3 bases had no gene match. CDR1 is SGHRS and CDR2 is YFSETQ in the germline V gene. The CDR3 bases are TGCGCCAGCAGCCAGGGACTAGCGGGAGGGCCCTACGAGCAGTACTTC. Residues: CASSQGLAGGPYEQYF.

The chain uses TRBV2 and TRBJ2-3; 13 bases line up with TRBD2. From germline, CDR1 is SNHLY and CDR2 FYNNEI. V was pared by 3 bases and J by 4 bases, with 7 bases of the junction left unmatched. The CDR3 loop spans 17 amino acids. CDR3 loop: CASSDPRTSGSADTQYF. The CDR3 DNA follows: TGTGCCAGCAGTGACCCCCGGACTAGCGGGAGTGCAGATACGCAGTATTTT.

The V and J genes are TRBV27 and TRBJ2-1, with a possible D match to TRBD2 (5 bases). V lost 0 bases, J lost 0 bases, and 9 bases lay in between. The germline V gene has CDR1 MNHEY and CDR2 SMNVEV (reference sequence). The CDR3 is 16 amino acids. The CDR3 DNA reads as TGTGCCAGCAGTTTATCGTTAGCGACCTCCTACAATGAGCAGTTCTTC. Translating it yields CASSLSLATSYNEQFF.

V is TRBV15 and J is TRBJ2-2, with D possibly being TRBD2 (6 bases). The CDR3 length is 14 residues. Trimming pared 6 bases from V and 15 bases from J, leaving 23 bases between. The germline V gene has CDR1 LNHNV and CDR2 YYDKDF (reference sequence). The CDR3 region has the DNA TGTGCCACCAGGGAGGGGTTGTTCAACCCTTTGATGTTTTTT. It encodes CATREGLFNPLMFF.

The V call is TRBV6-5, the J call TRBJ2-7; weak D call: TRBD1 (5 bases). This CDR3 is built from 15 residues. V lost 5 bases to trimming and J lost 5 bases, with 19 bases between them. Germline CDR1 reads MNHEY; CDR2 reads SVGAGI. CDR3 in amino acids: CASSTLPGRVDEQYF. The DNA of the CDR3 is TGTGCCAGCAGTACACTCCCGGGCAGGGTTGACGAGCAGTACTTC.

This chain connects TRBV28 to TRBJ1-5, with a possible D match to TRBD1 (6 bases). The CDR3 has 14 residues. The V gene's germline CDR1 is MDHEN and CDR2 SYDVKM. Trimming cost V 2 bases and J 7 bases, with 12 bases left between them. As DNA, the CDR3 is TGTGCCAGCAGTTTAACAGGGAAAGAGCAGCCCCAGCATTTT. It codes for CASSLTGKEQPQHF.

The J gene is TRBJ2-2, the V gene TRBV5-1; TRBD2 is a possible D gene (5 bases). The V gene's germline CDR1 is SGHRS and CDR2 YFSETQ. Trimming shortened V by 4 bases and J by 0 bases, and 10 bases separated the two germline ends. This CDR3 comprises 15 residues. In DNA form, the CDR3 reads TGCGCCAGCAGCGCGGGCTTTGCGAACACCGGGGAGCTGTTTTTT. Translating gives CASSAGFANTGELFF.

CDR3 sequence reads: CATSRDLRTISYNEQFF. CDR3 in DNA: TGTGCCACCAGCAGAGATCTGAGGACTATATCCTACAATGAGCAGTTCTTC. The chain joins TRBV15 to TRBJ2-1; possible D gene TRBD2, 6 bases. This CDR3 comprises 17 residues. Trimming shortened V by 0 bases and J by 1 base, and 13 bases separated the two germline ends. From germline, CDR1 is LNHNV and CDR2 YYDKDF (reference sequence).

The V and J genes are TRBV7-9 and TRBJ1-3; D may be TRBD1 (6 bases). V lost 5 bases, J lost 0 bases, and 14 bases lay in between. The CDR3 spans 16 residues. In germline, CDR1 is SEHNR, CDR2 FQNEAQ (reference sequence). This CDR3 is CASSPEQGPSGNTIYF. For the CDR3, the DNA is TGTGCCAGCAGCCCCGAGCAGGGGCCCTCTGGAAACACCATATATTTT.

V gene TRBV5-4 combines with J gene TRBJ2-7, with 10 bases aligning to TRBD2. CDR1 SGHNT and CDR2 YYREEE come from the germline V gene (reference sequence). This CDR3 has 15 amino acids. Germline trimming cut 1 base from V and 4 bases from J; bases unmatched to any gene: 5. The CDR3 DNA reads TGTGCCAGCAGCTTGCCTAGCGGGAGCGGGTACGAGCAGTACTTC. Amino acids: CASSLPSGSGYEQYF.

The genes are TRBV13 and TRBJ1-3; maybe TRBD1 (6 bases). CDR1 and CDR2 from the germline V gene are PRHDT and FYEKMQ (reference sequence). The length of the CDR3 is 15 residues. Deletions cut 4 bases from V and 1 base from J, with 11 bases between. DNA of the CDR3: TGTGCCAGCAGCTCCGTCACAGGGTCTGGAAACACCATATATTTT. Translated, it gives CASSSVTGSGNTIYF. Together with reference TRBV13 and TRBJ1-3, the CDR3 gives the full variable domain: AAGVIQSPRHLIKEKRETATLKCYPIPRHDTVYWYQQGPGQDPQFLISFYEKMQSDKGSIPDRFSAQQFSDYHSELNMSSLELGDSALYFCASSSVTGSGNTIYFGEGSWLTVV.

In its sample, this clone was seen a few times. V is TRBV5-1 and J is TRBJ2-6; D is unresolved. CDR1 SGHRS and CDR2 YFSETQ come from the germline V gene. This CDR3 region has 18 residues. Trimming shortened V by 0 bases and J by 0 bases, and 13 bases separated the two germline ends. Here the CDR3 reads CASSLGGLKSSGANVLTF. As DNA, the CDR3 is TGCGCCAGCAGCTTGGGTGGGCTGAAAAGCTCTGGGGCCAACGTCCTGACTTTC.